These 2 T cell receptor beta chains came from one sample sequenced in a study of molecular identifiers for immune sequencing clone quantification. One entry per CDR3 protein, called by TCRdb with MiXCR from the PCR reads. The sample comprises fewer than 350,000 distinct CDR3 sequences, 24% of which are singletons, and around 0.7% rests with the top ten. Sequenced input: naive CD8+ T cells from blood, with Jurkat cell RNA spiked in. Subset of the sample: FACS-sorted CD8+CD4-CCR7+CD45RA+ naive T cells. Source of these receptors: a human donor in good health. Some libraries in this study had Jurkat cell RNA spiked in.

The rearrangement joins TRBV11-2 to TRBJ2-5, with 16 bases that match TRBD2. Per germline, CDR1 SGHAT and CDR2 FQNNGV. This CDR3 is built from 18 residues. The ends lost 4 bases at V and 1 base at J; junction bases unmatched: 6. CDR3 sequence (DNA): TGTGCCAGCAGCTATCCGGGACTAGCGGGGGGGATCCAAGAGACCCAGTACTTC. This codes for CASSYPGLAGGIQETQYF.

This clonotype was picked up many times. One end of the junction does not line up with germline, which may come from a read error. The chain links TRBV29-1 to TRBJ1-1, with D possibly matching TRBD1 (5 bases). The CDR3 totals 12 residues. Germline V gene lookup returns CDR1 SQVTM and CDR2 ANQGSEA. CDR3 DNA: TGCAGCGCTGAAGCAGGGACGGCTGAAGCTTTCTTT. Amino acid sequence: CSAEAGTAEAFF.